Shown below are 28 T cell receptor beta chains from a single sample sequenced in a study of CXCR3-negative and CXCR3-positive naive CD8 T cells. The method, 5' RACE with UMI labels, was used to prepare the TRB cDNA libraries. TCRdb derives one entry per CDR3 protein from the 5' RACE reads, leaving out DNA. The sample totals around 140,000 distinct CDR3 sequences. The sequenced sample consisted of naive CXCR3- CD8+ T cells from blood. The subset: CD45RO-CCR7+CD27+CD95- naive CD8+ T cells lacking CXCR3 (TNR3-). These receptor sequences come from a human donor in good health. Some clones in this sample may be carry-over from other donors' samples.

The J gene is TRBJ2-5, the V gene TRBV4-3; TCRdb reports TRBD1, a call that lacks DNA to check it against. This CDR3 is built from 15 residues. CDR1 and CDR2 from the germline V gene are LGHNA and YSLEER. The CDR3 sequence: CASSQEGREQETQYF.

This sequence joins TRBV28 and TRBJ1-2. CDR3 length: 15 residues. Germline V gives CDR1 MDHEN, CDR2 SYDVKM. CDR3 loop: CASSLSLGSRYGYTF.

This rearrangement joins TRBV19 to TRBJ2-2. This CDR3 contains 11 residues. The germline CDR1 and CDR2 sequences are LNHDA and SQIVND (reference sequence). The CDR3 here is CASSRTWELFF.

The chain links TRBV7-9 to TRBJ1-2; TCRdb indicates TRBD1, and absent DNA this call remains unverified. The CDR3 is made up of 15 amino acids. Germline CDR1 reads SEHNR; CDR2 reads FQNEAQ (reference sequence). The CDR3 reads CASSLGTGFGYGYTF.

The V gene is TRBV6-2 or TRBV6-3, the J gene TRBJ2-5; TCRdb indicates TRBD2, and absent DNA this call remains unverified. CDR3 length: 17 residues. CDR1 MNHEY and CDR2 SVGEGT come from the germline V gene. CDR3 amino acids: CASRSRTSGGDQETQYF.

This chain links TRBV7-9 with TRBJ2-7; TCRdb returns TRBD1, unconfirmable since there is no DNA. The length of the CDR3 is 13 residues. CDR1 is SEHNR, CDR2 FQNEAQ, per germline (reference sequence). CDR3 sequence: CASSPWTGTEQYF.

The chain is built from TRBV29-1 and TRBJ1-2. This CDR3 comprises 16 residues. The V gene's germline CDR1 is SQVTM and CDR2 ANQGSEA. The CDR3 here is CSVGPLRGRGNYGYTF.

Here the CDR3 reads CASSPTSGGANEQFF. V and J are TRBV5-1 and TRBJ2-1; absent DNA, TCRdb's TRBD2 call cannot be checked. The CDR3 extends over 15 amino acids. CDR1 and CDR2 (germline): SGHRS, YFSETQ.

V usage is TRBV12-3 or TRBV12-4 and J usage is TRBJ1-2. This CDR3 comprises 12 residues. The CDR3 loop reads CASSPGLFGYTF.

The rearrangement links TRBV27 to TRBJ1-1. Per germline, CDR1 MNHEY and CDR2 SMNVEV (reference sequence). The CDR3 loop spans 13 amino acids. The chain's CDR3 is CASSSGGSTEAFF.

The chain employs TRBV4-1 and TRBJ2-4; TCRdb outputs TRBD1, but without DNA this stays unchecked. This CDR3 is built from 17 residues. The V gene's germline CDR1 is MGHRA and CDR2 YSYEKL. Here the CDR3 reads CASSGQAGGGLRNIQYF.

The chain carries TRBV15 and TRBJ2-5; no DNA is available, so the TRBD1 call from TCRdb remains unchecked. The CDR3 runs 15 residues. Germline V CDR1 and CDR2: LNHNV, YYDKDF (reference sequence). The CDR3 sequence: CATSRVRQGKETQYF.

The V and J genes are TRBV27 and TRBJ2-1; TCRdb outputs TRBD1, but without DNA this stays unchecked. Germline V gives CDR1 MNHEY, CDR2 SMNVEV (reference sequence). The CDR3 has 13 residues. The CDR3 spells CASSLEGASEQFF.

The CDR3 region is CASSELRLASDTQYF. The rearrangement uses TRBV6-1 and TRBJ2-3; TCRdb gives TRBD2 as the D gene, but with no DNA this cannot be confirmed. Germline CDR1 and CDR2: MNHNS and SASEGT. The CDR3 has 15 amino acids.

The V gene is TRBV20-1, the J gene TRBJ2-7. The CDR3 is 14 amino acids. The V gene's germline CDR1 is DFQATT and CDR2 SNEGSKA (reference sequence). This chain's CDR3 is CSARDWTGPYEQYF.

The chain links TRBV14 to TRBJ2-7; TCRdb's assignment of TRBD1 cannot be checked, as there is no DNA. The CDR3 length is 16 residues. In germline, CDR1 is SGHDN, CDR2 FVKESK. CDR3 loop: CASSQGQGASSYEQYF.

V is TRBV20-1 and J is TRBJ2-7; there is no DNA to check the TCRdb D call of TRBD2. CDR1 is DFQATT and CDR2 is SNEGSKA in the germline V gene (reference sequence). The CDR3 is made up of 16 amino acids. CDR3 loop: CSARDPGLAGNYEQYF.

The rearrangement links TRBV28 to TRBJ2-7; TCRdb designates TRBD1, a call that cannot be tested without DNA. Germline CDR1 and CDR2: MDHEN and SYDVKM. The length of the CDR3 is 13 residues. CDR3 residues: CASIPGSSYEQYF. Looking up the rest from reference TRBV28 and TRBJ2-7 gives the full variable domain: DVKVTQSSRYLVKRTGEKVFLECVQDMDHENMFWYRQDPGLGLRLIYFSYDVKMKEKGDIPEGYSVSREKKERFSLILESASTNQTSMYLCASIPGSSYEQYFGPGTRLTVT.

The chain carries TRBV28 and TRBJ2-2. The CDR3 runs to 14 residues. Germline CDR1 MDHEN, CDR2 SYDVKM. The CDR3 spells CASATRTNTGELFF.

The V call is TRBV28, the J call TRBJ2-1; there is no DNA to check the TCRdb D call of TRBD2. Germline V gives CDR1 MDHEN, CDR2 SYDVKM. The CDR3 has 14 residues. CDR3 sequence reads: CASSPLAGVNEQFF.

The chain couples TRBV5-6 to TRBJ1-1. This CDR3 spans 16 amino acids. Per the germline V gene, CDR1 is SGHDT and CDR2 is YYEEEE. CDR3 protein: CASSKDEARMNTEAFF.

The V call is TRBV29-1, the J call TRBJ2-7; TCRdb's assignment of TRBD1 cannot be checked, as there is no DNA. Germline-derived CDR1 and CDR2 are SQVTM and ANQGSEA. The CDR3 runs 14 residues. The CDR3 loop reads CSVAGGQGAHEQYF.

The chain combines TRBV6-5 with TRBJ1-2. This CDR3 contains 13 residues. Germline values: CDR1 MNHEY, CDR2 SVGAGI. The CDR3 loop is CASSYTDLYGYTF.

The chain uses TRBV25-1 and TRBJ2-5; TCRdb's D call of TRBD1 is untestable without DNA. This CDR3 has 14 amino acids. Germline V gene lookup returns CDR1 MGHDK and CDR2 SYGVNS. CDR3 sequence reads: CASSELTGVETQYF.

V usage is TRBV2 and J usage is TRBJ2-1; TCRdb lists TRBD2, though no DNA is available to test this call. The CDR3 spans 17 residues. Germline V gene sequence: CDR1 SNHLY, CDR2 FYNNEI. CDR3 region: CASSDDTWLVDNNEQFF.

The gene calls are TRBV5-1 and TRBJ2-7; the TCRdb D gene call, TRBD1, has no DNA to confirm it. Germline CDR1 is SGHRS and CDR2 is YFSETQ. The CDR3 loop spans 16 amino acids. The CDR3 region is CASSLSNPVTTYEQYF.

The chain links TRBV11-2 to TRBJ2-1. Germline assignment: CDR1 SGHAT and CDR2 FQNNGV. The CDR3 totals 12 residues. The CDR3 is CASSYGYNKQFF.

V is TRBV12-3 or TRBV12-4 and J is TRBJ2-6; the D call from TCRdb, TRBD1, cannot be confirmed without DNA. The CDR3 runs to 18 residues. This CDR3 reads CASSFEDSLSSGANVLTF.